This T cell receptor beta chain was obtained from a study of CD4 T cells in relation to SARS-CoV-2 and coronaviruses. Overall study: PBMCs were cultured with antigen for nine to ten days before TCR beta sequencing.

A remark on this clone: Its antigen is not identified.

Assay used: immunoSEQ multiplex PCR; TCRdb lists only in-frame clones, some missing. The data hold fewer than 35,000 clones, with around 80% observed a single time. The germline V gene has CDR1 LGHNA and CDR2 YNFKEQ. Trimming cost V 0 bases and J 2 bases, with 15 bases left between them. The CDR3 is 17 residues long. Naive and memory CD4+ T cells came from enriched cryopreserved PBMCs. Sequencing was carried out using memory CD4+ T cells from PBMCs, cultured in vitro. The clonotype originates from an adult with COVID-19. V is TRBV4-2 and J is TRBJ2-3, with D possibly TRBD2 on 5 matching bases. The CDR3 DNA reads as TGTGCCAGCAGCCAAGAGGGAGCACATCTCCCCACAGATACGCAGTATTTT. Translated: CASSQEGAHLPTDTQYF.